Shown below are 18 T cell receptor beta chains from a single sample sequenced in a study of blood T cells in healthy people across ages. The authors ran a second PCR of about 6 to 12 cycles using a sample-barcoded 5' primer and a J-beta primer mix. Each CDR3 protein gets one entry after TCRdb re-called the 5' RACE reads with MiXCR. This table has fewer than 700,000 distinct CDR3 sequences, approximately 40% appearing once. The sequenced sample was blood. All receptors come from an elderly man in good health.

This clonotype occurred a few times. The CDR3 loop is CASSRSVDSANQYF. In nucleotides, the CDR3 is TGTGCCAGCAGCCGATCAGTCGACAGTGCCAATCAGTACTTC. J is TRBJ2-4 and V is TRBV6-5; D is perhaps TRBD1 (5 bases). The V gene lost 6 bases and the J gene lost 12 bases, with 21 bases spanning the gap. The germline V gene has CDR1 MNHEY and CDR2 SVGAGI. CDR3 length equals 14 residues.

The chain has TRBV24-1 and TRBJ2-1, with 9 nucleotides matching TRBD2. The CDR3 is 17 residues long. The germline gives CDR1 KGHDR, CDR2 SFDVKD. The junction had 19 bases not matched to a gene; V was cut back by 4 bases and J by 13 bases. The CDR3 protein is CATSDQVLAGRRETQFF. The CDR3 DNA sequence: TGTGCCACCAGTGACCAGGTCCTAGCGGGACGACGAGAGACCCAGTTCTTC.

This chain connects TRBV21-1 to TRBJ2-1; TRBD1 is the table's D call, not checked against the DNA. TRBV21-1 is a documented pseudogene. The CDR3 loop spans 14 amino acids. CDR3 nucleotide sequence: TGTGCCAGCAGCAGCCGGGACAGGGACTACGAGCAGTTCTTC. Translating gives CASSSRDRDYEQFF.

Comment on this clonotype: Given a much more abundant clone one base away, this may be a read error. The chain is built from TRBV6-2 or TRBV6-3 and TRBJ2-5; TRBD2 is a possible D gene (6 bases). The CDR3 length is 14 residues. Germline V gene data show CDR1 as MNHEY and CDR2 as SVGEGT. V gave up 8 bases and J gave up 3 bases, with 16 bases separating them. This CDR3 is CASGRVLAEETQYF. The CDR3 DNA is TGTGCCAGCGGAAGGGTACTAGCTGAAGAGACCCAGTACTTC.

This clonotype turned up a few times. This sequence joins TRBV7-9 and TRBJ2-7, with 7 positions matching TRBD1. The CDR3 extends over 14 amino acids. Germline V lookup: CDR1 SEHNR, CDR2 FQNEAQ (reference sequence). Trimming took 5 bases from V and 2 from J; bases not matched to a gene: 6. The CDR3 DNA is TGTGCCAGCAGCCTCGGACAGGCGGCCTACGAGCAGTACTTC. Its translation: CASSLGQAAYEQYF.

This clonotype showed up many times. The chain links TRBV6-2 or TRBV6-3 to TRBJ2-7; 7 bases fit TRBD2. This CDR3 region has 18 residues. The germline V gene has CDR1 MNHEY and CDR2 SVGEGT. V shed 2 bases and J 5 bases; nucleotides not matched to a gene: 18. In DNA, the CDR3 is TGTGCCAGCAGTTACGGGAGGGGATCGCCAGCGGGCCGTCACGAGCAGTACTTC. This sequence encodes CASSYGRGSPAGRHEQYF.

A remark on this clonotype: The junction departs from germline at one end; a sequencing error may be responsible. This chain connects TRBV20-1 to TRBJ2-4; possible D gene TRBD2, 6 bases. This CDR3 comprises 15 residues. The germline CDR1 and CDR2 sequences are DFQATT and SNEGSKA (reference sequence). CDR3 DNA sequence: TGCGGTGCAGGAAAGGGAGGACTAGCCAAAAACATTCAGTACTTC. Translating gives CGAGKGGLAKNIQYF.

Remarks on this clonotype: This may stem from a read error, because a much larger clone lies one nucleotide away. The genes are TRBV3-1 and TRBJ2-7, with D uncertain. The CDR3 runs to 11 residues. Germline assignment: CDR1 LGHDT and CDR2 YNNKEL (reference sequence). The CDR3 here is CASTSSHEQYF. The CDR3 nucleotides are TGTGCCAGCACCAGCTCCCACGAGCAGTACTTC.

This clonotype has a handful of counts. This chain links TRBV7-2 with TRBJ2-3; no clear D gene. V lost 2 bases, J lost 0 bases, and 18 bases lay in between. Germline V CDR1 and CDR2: SGHTA, FQGNSA. The CDR3 is 18 residues long. CDR3 region: CASSLYQSLAGSTDTQYF. Written as DNA, the CDR3 is TGTGCCAGCAGCTTATACCAAAGTTTGGCTGGGAGCACAGATACGCAGTATTTT.

This rearrangement joins TRBV4-1 to TRBJ2-5; no clear D gene. Trimming removed 0 bases at V and 1 base at J, with 6 bases between. Germline V lookup: CDR1 MGHRA, CDR2 YSYEKL. The CDR3 runs 14 residues. The CDR3 sequence: CASSQEFVQETQYF. The CDR3 DNA follows: TGCGCCAGCAGCCAAGAGTTCGTCCAAGAGACCCAGTACTTC.

The V gene is TRBV27, the J gene TRBJ1-2, with 8 bases lining up with TRBD1. The J segment lost 8 bases and the V segment lost 5 bases, leaving 7 bases of the junction unmatched. The CDR3 consists of 13 residues. Per germline, CDR1 MNHEY and CDR2 SMNVEV (reference sequence). The CDR3 DNA sequence: TGTGCCAGCAGTGACGGACAGGGTTTAGGCTACACCTTC. Translated, it gives CASSDGQGLGYTF.

The CDR3 reads CATARSVGVTDTQYF. CDR3 in DNA: TGTGCCACCGCCCGCTCAGTCGGAGTCACAGATACGCAGTATTTT. The chain recombines TRBV24-1 with TRBJ2-3, with no clear D. Looked up from germline, CDR1 is KGHDR and CDR2 is SFDVKD. V dropped 9 bases and J dropped 2 bases, with 17 bases sitting between them. The CDR3 runs to 15 residues.

The sample holds a few counts of this clonotype. The chain employs TRBV6-1 and TRBJ2-5; possible D gene TRBD1, 6 bases. This CDR3 contains 14 residues. The ends were cut back, 2 bases at V and 5 bases at J, with 12 bases in the middle. The V gene's germline CDR1 is MNHNS and CDR2 SASEGT. The CDR3 is CASSEQGIRETQYF. Here the CDR3 DNA reads TGTGCCAGCAGTGAACAGGGGATCAGGGAGACCCAGTACTTC.

The chain links TRBV10-1 to TRBJ1-1, with D possibly being TRBD1 (6 bases). Trimming shortened V by 0 bases and J by 11 bases, and 13 bases separated the two germline ends. The germline gives CDR1 WNHNN, CDR2 SYGVQD (reference sequence). The CDR3 totals 13 residues. In nucleotides, the CDR3 is TGCGCCAGCAGTGAGTCGGTGGGGGCAGCTGCTTTCTTT. Translating it yields CASSESVGAAAFF.

The CDR3 bases are TGTGCCAGCACTCTAAGGGCGGGAGACCGCACAGATACGCAGTATTTT. Amino acids: CASTLRAGDRTDTQYF. The rearrangement uses TRBV9 and TRBJ2-3; 7 positions match TRBD2. Trimming cost V 6 bases and J 1 base; bases outside gene matches: 11. The CDR3 is made up of 16 amino acids. Germline lookup yields CDR1 SGDLS and CDR2 YYNGEE.

J is TRBJ2-1 and V is TRBV27, with TRBD2 matching over 11 bases. The germline CDR1 and CDR2 sequences are MNHEY and SMNVEV (reference sequence). This CDR3 comprises 17 residues. V lost 5 bases and J lost 6; bases outside the gene matches: 12. Here the CDR3 DNA reads TGTGCCAGCAGTCCCGGACTAGCGGGTATAGGCATCAATGAGCAGTTCTTC. Translating it yields CASSPGLAGIGINEQFF.

This rearrangement joins TRBV6-5 to TRBJ2-7; D tentatively reads TRBD1 or TRBD2 (5 bases each). The end of the DNA fits TRBJ2-5 better, so the J call may be wrong. CDR3 length: 15 residues. Germline CDR1 is MNHEY and CDR2 is SVGAGI. For the CDR3, the DNA is TGTGCCAGCAGCACCCGGGGCAGGGAGAGAAAGACCCAGTACTTC. As protein: CASSTRGRERKTQYF.

This clonotype occurred a few times. The genes are TRBV6-2 or TRBV6-3 and TRBJ2-1; D gene ambiguous. Germline V gene data show CDR1 as MNHEY and CDR2 as SVGEGT. V shed 5 bases and J shed 10 bases, with 9 bases lying between them. The CDR3 length is 11 residues. In DNA, the CDR3 is TGTGCCAGCAGTGACGCCTGGGAGCAGTTCTTC. Amino acids: CASSDAWEQFF.